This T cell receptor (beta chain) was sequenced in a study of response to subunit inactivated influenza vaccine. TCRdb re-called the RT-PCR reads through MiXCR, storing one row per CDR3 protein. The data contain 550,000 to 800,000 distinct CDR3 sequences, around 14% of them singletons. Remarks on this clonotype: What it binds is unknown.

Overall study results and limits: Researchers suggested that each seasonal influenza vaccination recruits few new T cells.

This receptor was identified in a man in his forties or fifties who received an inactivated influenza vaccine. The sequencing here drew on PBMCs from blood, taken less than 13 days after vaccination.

CDR3 sequence (DNA): TGTGCCAGCTCACCAGGCTTTCTGTCTAGCGGGGGATACGAGCAGTACTTC. Translation: CASSPGFLSSGGYEQYF. The chain uses TRBV18 and TRBJ2-7, with 10 bases matching TRBD2. There are 17 residues in the CDR3. CDR1 KGHSH and CDR2 LQKENI come from the germline V gene. Losses at the gene ends were 2 bases for V and 4 bases for J; bases not matched to a gene: 11.